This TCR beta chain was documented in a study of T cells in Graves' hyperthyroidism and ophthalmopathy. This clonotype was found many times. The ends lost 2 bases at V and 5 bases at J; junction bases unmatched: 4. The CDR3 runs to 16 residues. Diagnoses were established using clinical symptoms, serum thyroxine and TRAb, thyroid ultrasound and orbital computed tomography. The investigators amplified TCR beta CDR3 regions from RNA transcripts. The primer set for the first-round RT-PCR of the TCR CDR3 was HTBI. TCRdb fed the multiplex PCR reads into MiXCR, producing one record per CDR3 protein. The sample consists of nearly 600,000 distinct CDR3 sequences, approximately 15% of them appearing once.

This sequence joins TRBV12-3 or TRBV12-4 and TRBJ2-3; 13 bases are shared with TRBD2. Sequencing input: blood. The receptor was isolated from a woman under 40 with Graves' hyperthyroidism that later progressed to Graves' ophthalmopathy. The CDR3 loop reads CASSLFGLAGEDTQYF. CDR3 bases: TGTGCCAGCAGTTTATTTGGACTAGCGGGAGAAGATACGCAGTATTTT.